Below are 2 T cell receptor beta chains sequenced from a single sample in a study of cytomegalovirus exposure and HLA in healthy donors. A multiplex PCR was run with 60 Vbeta primers and 13 Jbeta primers. Sequencing was performed with immunoSEQ multiplex PCR; in TCRdb, only in-frame clones are kept and a portion is missing. This sample yields 130,000 to 150,000 clones, of which roughly four fifths are seen a single time; about 15% belongs to the top ten. Input material: PBMCs. The receptor source for this set is a human donor in good health.

This clone came up a few times. The CDR3 DNA reads TGCGCCAGCAGCTTGTTGGGCAGGGGGGACTCGGTCTATGGCTACACCTTC. Protein product: CASSLLGRGDSVYGYTF. The chain combines TRBV5-1 with TRBJ1-2, with 7 bases fitting TRBD1. The CDR3 length is 17 residues. Per germline, CDR1 SGHRS and CDR2 YFSETQ. Losses at the gene ends were 1 base for V and 4 bases for J; bases not matched to a gene: 13.

A few counts support this clone. This rearrangement joins TRBV6-4 to TRBJ1-6; 10 bases agree with TRBD1. The germline gives CDR1 MRHNA, CDR2 SNTAGT. The CDR3 contains 14 residues. V lost 6 bases and J lost 7; bases outside the gene matches: 3. CDR3 amino acids: CASSEGQGNSPLHF. As DNA, the CDR3 is TGTGCCAGCAGCGAGGGACAGGGGAATTCACCCCTCCACTTT.